This T cell receptor beta chain emerged from a study of identical twins. Study observations and caveats: Low generation-probability sequences were in excess among twin-shared out-of-frame alpha sequences.

This CDR3 contains 15 residues. Between the trimmed V and J ends, which lost 6 bases and 11 bases, there was a span of 25 bases. Per the germline V gene, CDR1 is LGHDT and CDR2 is YNNKEL (reference sequence). Note on this clonotype: Its matching antigen is unknown.

One entry per CDR3 protein results from TCRdb running MiXCR on the 5' RACE reads. The repertoire holds roughly 1,500,000 distinct CDR3 sequences, around a third seen once, with under 0.35% in the top ten. The chain links TRBV3-1 to TRBJ2-5; D not certain. What was sequenced was cord blood. The source is a newborn girl in good health. CDR3 loop: CASRPGPLVHNEQYF. CDR3 DNA: TGTGCCAGCAGACCCGGACCTTTGGTACACAATGAGCAGTACTTC.